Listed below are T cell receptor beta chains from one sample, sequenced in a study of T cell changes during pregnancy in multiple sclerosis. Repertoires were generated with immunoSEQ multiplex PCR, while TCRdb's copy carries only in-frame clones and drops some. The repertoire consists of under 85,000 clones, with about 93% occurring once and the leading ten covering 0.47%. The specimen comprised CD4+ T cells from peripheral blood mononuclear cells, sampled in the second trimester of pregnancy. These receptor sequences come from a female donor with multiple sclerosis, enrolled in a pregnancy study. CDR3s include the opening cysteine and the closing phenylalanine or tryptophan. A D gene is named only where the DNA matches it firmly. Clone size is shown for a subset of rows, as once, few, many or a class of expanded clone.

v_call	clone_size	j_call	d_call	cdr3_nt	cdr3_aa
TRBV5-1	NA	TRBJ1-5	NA	TGCGCCAGCAGCTTGGGAGACAGGACTCAGCCCCAGCATTTT	CASSLGDRTQPQHF
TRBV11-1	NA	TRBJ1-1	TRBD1	TGTGCCAGCAGCTTCCAGGGGGCGCGGACTGAAGCTTTCTTT	CASSFQGARTEAFF
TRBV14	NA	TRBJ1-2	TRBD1	TGTGCCAGCAGCCACATCCGGACTGGGACAGCTCGATATGGCTACACCTTC	CASSHIRTGTARYGYTF
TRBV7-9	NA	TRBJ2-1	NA	TGTGCCAGCAGGACCCGAAACGAGGAGCCCAACCGCAATGAGCAGTTCTTC	CASRTRNEEPNRNEQFF
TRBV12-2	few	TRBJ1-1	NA	TGTGCAAGTCGCATAGTTACACAGGATATGAACACTGAAGCTTTCTTT	CASRIVTQDMNTEAFF
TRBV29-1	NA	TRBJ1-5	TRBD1	TGCAGCGCTGCCCCGGACAGGGTCGACAATCAGCCCCAGCATTTT	CSAAPDRVDNQPQHF
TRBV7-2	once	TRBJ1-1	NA	TGTGCCAGCAGCCCCGGGGGGATGAGGGCAGCTGAAGCTTTCTTT	CASSPGGMRAAEAFF
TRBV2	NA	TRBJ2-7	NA	TGTGCCAGCAGTGGGCAGGGGCCCTACGAGCAGTACTTC	CASSGQGPYEQYF
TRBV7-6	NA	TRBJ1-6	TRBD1	TGTGCCAGCAGCGGACAGGGCTATAATTCACCCCTCCACTTT	CASSGQGYNSPLHF
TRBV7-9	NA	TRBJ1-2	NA	TGTGCCAGCAGCTTAGTCGGAGGAACGGGTAACTATGGCTACACCTTC	CASSLVGGTGNYGYTF
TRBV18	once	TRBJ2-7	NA	TGTGCCAGCTCTCCAGGCGCCGGGACACTAACCTACGAGCAGTACTTC	CASSPGAGTLTYEQYF
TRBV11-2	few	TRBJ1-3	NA	TGTGCCAGCAGCTTAGATGGGGCGCAGTACTCTGGAAACACCATATATTTT	CASSLDGAQYSGNTIYF
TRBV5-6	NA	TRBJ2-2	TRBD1	TGTGCCAGCAGCATCCGGGACAGACAGCCGTCGAACACCGGGGAGCTGTTTTTT	CASSIRDRQPSNTGELFF
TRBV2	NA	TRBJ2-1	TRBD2	TGTGCCAGCATCAAAATAGGACTAGCGGGCTACAATGAGCAGTTCTTC	CASIKIGLAGYNEQFF
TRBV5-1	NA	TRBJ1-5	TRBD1	TGCGCCAGCAGCCTCGGACAGGGAAGTCAGCCCCAGCATTTT	CASSLGQGSQPQHF
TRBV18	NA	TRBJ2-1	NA	TGTGCCAGCTCACCCCTGGCTAGCTCCTACAATGAGCAGTTCTTC	CASSPLASSYNEQFF
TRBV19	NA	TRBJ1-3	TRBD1	TGTGCCAGTAGTCTAAGACAGGGGCGCTTCTCTGGAAACACCATATATTTT	CASSLRQGRFSGNTIYF
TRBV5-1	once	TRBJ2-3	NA	TGCGCCAGCAGCTTGGGGAGCGGAACCCGCACAGATACGCAGTATTTT	CASSLGSGTRTDTQYF
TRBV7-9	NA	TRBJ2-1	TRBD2	TGTGCCAGCAGCTTAATAGCGGGAGAAGGCTACAATGAGCAGTTCTTC	CASSLIAGEGYNEQFF
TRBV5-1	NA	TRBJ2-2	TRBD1	TGCGCCAGCAGCTCGACAGGGGTCGGGGAGCTGTTTTTT	CASSSTGVGELFF
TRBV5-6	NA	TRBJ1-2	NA	TGTGCCAGCAGCTTGTTTTCTTCCAGATTGCAAGCTAACTATGGCTACACCTTC	CASSLFSSRLQANYGYTF
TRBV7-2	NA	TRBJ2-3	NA	TGTGCCAGCAGCCCACAGGGTCTAGCCACAGATACGCAGTATTTT	CASSPQGLATDTQYF
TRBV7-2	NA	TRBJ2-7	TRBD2	TGTGCCAGCAGCCGAACTAGCGGAAGCTCCTACGAGCAGTACTTC	CASSRTSGSSYEQYF
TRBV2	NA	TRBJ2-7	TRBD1	TGTGCCAGCACCCAACAGGGGCCATCCTACGAGCAGTACTTC	CASTQQGPSYEQYF
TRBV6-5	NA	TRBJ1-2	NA	TGTGCCAGCAGTTATCTGCGGGGGACGGATGGCTACACCTTC	CASSYLRGTDGYTF
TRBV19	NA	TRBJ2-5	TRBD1	TGTGCCGGGGCTTGGGACAGCTCTTCCCAAGAGACCCAGTACTTC	CAGAWDSSSQETQYF
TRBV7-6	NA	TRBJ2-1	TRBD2	TGTGCCAGCAGCGCCCGCCCGAAGCGGGGGGGCAATGAGCAGTTCTTC	CASSARPKRGGNEQFF
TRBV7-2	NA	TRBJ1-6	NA	TGTGCCACCTCAAGGGAGATCGGTAATTCACCCCTCCACTTT	CATSREIGNSPLHF